A single sample gave rise to the 23 T cell receptor beta chains below, sequenced in a study of shared clonotypes between healthy human individuals. TCRdb keeps only in-frame clones here, not all; method: immunoSEQ multiplex PCR. The table lists about 2 million clones, roughly 94% of them singletons. The sample consisted of naive CD4+ T cells sorted from blood. The subset denotes: CD45RA+ positively selected. The receptor set was obtained from a man between 18 and 29 years old in good health.

V gene TRBV4-1 combines with J gene TRBJ2-4; tentative D call: TRBD2 (6 bases). Trimming cost V 3 bases and J 0 bases, with 9 bases left between them. The CDR3 consists of 15 residues. Germline V gene data show CDR1 as MGHRA and CDR2 as YSYEKL. Written as DNA, the CDR3 is TGCGCCAGCAGCCAGATGGGACTAGCCAAAAACATTCAGTACTTC. Amino acid sequence: CASSQMGLAKNIQYF.

The rearrangement uses TRBV5-8 and TRBJ2-7, with 9 bases fitting TRBD2. V lost 5 bases, J lost 0 bases, and 9 bases stayed unmatched. This CDR3 contains 16 residues. CDR1 is SGHTS and CDR2 is YDEGEE in the germline V gene. The CDR3 sequence: CASRGAGGYSSYEQYF. The CDR3 DNA sequence: TGTGCCAGCAGAGGAGCGGGAGGTTATAGCTCCTACGAGCAGTACTTC.

The chain combines TRBV10-3 with TRBJ2-2; TRBD1 matches at 11 bases. The junction had 4 bases not matched to a gene; V was cut back by 3 bases and J by 7 bases. In germline, CDR1 is ENHRY, CDR2 SYGVKD. CDR3 size: 15 residues. CDR3: CAISEPGQGGGELFF. The CDR3 coding sequence is TGTGCCATCAGTGAACCGGGACAGGGGGGCGGGGAGCTGTTTTTT.

The V call is TRBV7-2, the J call TRBJ2-7; 14 positions agree with TRBD2. This CDR3 is built from 16 residues. Germline-derived CDR1 and CDR2 are SGHTA and FQGNSA. The V and J ends lost 5 bases and 7 bases, in that order; junction bases with no gene match: 10. The CDR3 DNA is TGTGCCAGCAGCCGACTAGCGGGAGGGCCTCTACGGGAGCAGTACTTC. Its protein is CASSRLAGGPLREQYF.

About this clone itself: Distinct nucleotide sequences in the sample also encode this CDR3. The V and J genes are TRBV30 and TRBJ2-1; D not certain. With 2 bases removed from V and 7 bases from J, the gap between germline ends came to 6 bases. This CDR3 is built from 11 residues. Germline CDR1 reads GTSNPN; CDR2 reads SVGIG (reference sequence). This CDR3 is CAWSSRNEQFF. The CDR3 DNA is TGTGCCTGGAGTTCCCGGAATGAGCAGTTCTTC. Variable domain in full (rest from reference TRBV30 and TRBJ2-1): SQTIHQWPATLVQPVGSPLSLECTVEGTSNPNLYWYRQAAGRGLQLLFYSVGIGQISSEVPQNLSASRPQDRQFILSSKKLLLSDSGFYLCAWSSRNEQFFGPGTRLTVL.

The chain is built from TRBV7-9 and TRBJ2-5; 8 nucleotides agree with TRBD2. Per germline, CDR1 SEHNR and CDR2 FQNEAQ (reference sequence). V lost 0 bases to trimming and J lost 2 bases; unmatched junction nucleotides: 2. The CDR3 is made up of 15 amino acids. Here the CDR3 reads CASSLASGAQETQYF. The CDR3 DNA sequence: TGTGCCAGCAGCTTAGCTAGCGGGGCACAAGAGACCCAGTACTTC.

V usage is TRBV5-6 and J usage is TRBJ2-5; 13 bases line up with TRBD2. Germline assignment: CDR1 SGHDT and CDR2 YYEEEE. The CDR3 covers 16 residues. After removal of 6 bases from V and 5 bases from J, the junction contained 10 bases not matched to a gene. The CDR3, as DNA: TGTGCCAGCACCACTAGCGGGAGGGCCTTCGGGGAGACCCAGTACTTC. It translates to CASTTSGRAFGETQYF.

In nucleotides, the CDR3 is TGTGCCAGCAGTTTAAACAGGGGTGGCTACACCTTC. It specifies CASSLNRGGYTF. This chain connects TRBV28 to TRBJ1-2, with TRBD1 identical over 7 bases. Trimming at V came to 2 bases and at J to 7 bases, leaving 1 base not matched to a gene. Germline values: CDR1 MDHEN, CDR2 SYDVKM. This CDR3 comprises 12 residues.

Concerning this clone itself: Other DNA sequences in the sample encode the same CDR3. CDR3 DNA: TGCAGTGCCTTAGGGGGGTACGGCTACACCTTC. It is translated as CSALGGYGYTF. The chain combines TRBV20-1 with TRBJ1-2, with D maybe TRBD1 (6 bases). CDR1 and CDR2 from the germline V gene are DFQATT and SNEGSKA (reference sequence). The length of the CDR3 is 11 residues. Trimming left V 6 bases short and J 8 bases short, with 13 bases between.

This clone was counted only a few times. J is TRBJ2-1 and V is TRBV25-1; 7 positions match TRBD1. This CDR3 is built from 15 residues. CDR1 MGHDK and CDR2 SYGVNS come from the germline V gene. The junction had 7 bases not matched to a gene; V was cut back by 5 bases and J by 3 bases. The DNA of the CDR3 is TGTGCCAGCAGTCGTCCGGGACAGCTCTACAATGAGCAGTTCTTC. The encoded protein is CASSRPGQLYNEQFF.

This clone came up a few times. This rearrangement joins TRBV30 to TRBJ2-5; 8 bases match TRBD2. With the DNA end fitting TRBJ2-7 better, the J assignment may be wrong. The V gene's germline CDR1 is GTSNPN and CDR2 SVGIG (reference sequence). There are 13 residues in the CDR3. The CDR3 DNA reads as TGTGCCTGGCATAGCGGGAAGGGCTACGAGCAGTACTTC. It is translated as CAWHSGKGYEQYF.

The genes are TRBV11-3 and TRBJ2-3; 9 bases map to TRBD2. Unmatched junction bases numbered 8, after V lost 0 bases and J lost 7 bases. Germline V CDR1 and CDR2: SGHNT, YENEEA. This CDR3 has 16 residues. The DNA of the CDR3 is TGTGCCAGCAGCTTAGATGGGACTAGCCGTTTCAATACGCAGTATTTT. It is translated as CASSLDGTSRFNTQYF.

The chain uses TRBV15 and TRBJ2-5; the D gene could be TRBD1 or TRBD2 (5 bases each). Germline lookup yields CDR1 LNHNV and CDR2 YYDKDF (reference sequence). The CDR3 extends over 12 amino acids. Trimming took off 4 bases at V and 8 bases at J, with 11 bases between the two ends. The CDR3 nucleotides are TGTGCCACCAGCACGGGACCCGGAACCCAGTACTTC. Residues: CATSTGPGTQYF. Full variable domain (remainder filled in from reference TRBV15 and TRBJ2-5): DAMVIQNPRYQVTQFGKPVTLSCSQTLNHNVMYWYQQKSSQAPKLLFHYYDKDFNNEADTPDNFQSRRPNTSFCFLDIRSPGLGDTAMYLCATSTGPGTQYFGPGTRLLVL.

For this clone: Other DNA sequences in this specimen translate into the identical CDR3. V is TRBV19 and J is TRBJ2-5; 12 bases are a match to TRBD2. The germline CDR1 and CDR2 sequences are LNHDA and SQIVND (reference sequence). The J segment lost 5 bases and the V segment lost 5 bases, leaving 3 bases of the junction unmatched. This CDR3 contains 14 residues. The CDR3 region is CASSPGLAGETQYF. The CDR3 coding sequence is TGTGCCAGTAGTCCCGGACTAGCGGGGGAGACCCAGTACTTC.

The chain carries TRBV6-5 and TRBJ2-7; 11 bases align to TRBD2. CDR1 and CDR2 from the germline V gene are MNHEY and SVGAGI. Trimming at V came to 2 bases and at J to 3 bases, leaving 3 bases not matched to a gene. This CDR3 is 15 amino acids long. CDR3 amino acids: CASSYGLAGDYEQYF. As DNA, the CDR3 is TGTGCCAGCAGTTACGGACTAGCGGGTGACTACGAGCAGTACTTC.

This clone was recorded once. The chain has TRBV28 and TRBJ1-5; 11 bases line up with TRBD1. The CDR3 is 15 residues long. The germline V gene has CDR1 MDHEN and CDR2 SYDVKM. With V trimmed by 7 bases and J by 5 bases, 7 bases remained unmatched. This CDR3 is CASIIGTGGHQPQHF. In DNA form, the CDR3 reads TGTGCCAGCATAATTGGGACAGGGGGACATCAGCCCCAGCATTTT.

This clone was picked up a small number of times. The V gene is TRBV30, the J gene TRBJ1-1; the D gene is possibly TRBD1 (5 bases). This CDR3 spans 12 amino acids. Trimming took off 7 bases at V and 1 base at J, with 10 bases between the two ends. Germline lookup yields CDR1 GTSNPN and CDR2 SVGIG (reference sequence). CDR3 region: CAYRQKNTEAFF. Here the CDR3 DNA reads TGTGCCTACCGACAGAAGAACACTGAAGCTTTCTTT.

The chain couples TRBV7-9 to TRBJ1-4; possibly TRBD1 for D (6 bases). CDR1 and CDR2 (germline): SEHNR, FQNEAQ (reference sequence). This CDR3 region has 14 residues. The ends were cut back, 5 bases at V and 7 bases at J, with 14 bases in the middle. The CDR3 is CASSLTGSGEKLFF. CDR3 in DNA: TGTGCCAGCAGCCTAACAGGGTCCGGTGAAAAACTGTTTTTT.

The rearrangement joins TRBV19 to TRBJ1-1, with TRBD1 matching over 7 bases. Germline assignment: CDR1 LNHDA and CDR2 SQIVND (reference sequence). CDR3 length: 15 residues. With 3 bases clipped from V and 2 bases from J, the junction kept 6 bases outside the gene matches. CDR3 in DNA: TGTGCCAGTAGTATCGGGGGACAGCTTAACACTGAAGCTTTCTTT. It specifies CASSIGGQLNTEAFF.

The genes are TRBV30 and TRBJ1-2; 12 nucleotides align to TRBD1. The CDR3 is 15 amino acids. V was clipped by 1 base and J by 2 bases; unmatched bases: 2. Germline values: CDR1 GTSNPN, CDR2 SVGIG (reference sequence). The CDR3, as DNA: TGTGCCTGGAGTGGGGACAGGGGGCTGAACTATGGCTACACCTTC. It is translated as CAWSGDRGLNYGYTF.

This rearrangement joins TRBV10-3 to TRBJ1-2; D possibly corresponds to TRBD1 (5 bases). Trimming stripped 6 bases from V and 4 bases from J, with 21 bases between. Germline CDR1 reads ENHRY; CDR2 reads SYGVKD. The CDR3 is 16 residues long. This chain's CDR3 is CAISDPGLPRGYGYTF. CDR3 DNA sequence: TGTGCCATCAGCGACCCAGGGCTTCCCCGGGGCTATGGCTACACCTTC.

The CDR3 protein is CASRQGDKAGELFF. The CDR3 DNA reads TGTGCCAGTAGACAGGGGGACAAGGCCGGGGAGCTGTTTTTT. The chain couples TRBV2 to TRBJ2-2; 9 positions agree with TRBD1. The CDR3 runs 14 residues. Germline V gene lookup returns CDR1 SNHLY and CDR2 FYNNEI. The J segment lost 6 bases and the V segment lost 9 bases, leaving 8 bases of the junction unmatched.

The genes are TRBV6-1 and TRBJ1-2; no definite D call. V lost 5 bases and J 4 bases, leaving 17 bases between the germline ends. Germline lookup yields CDR1 MNHNS and CDR2 SASEGT. This CDR3 contains 15 residues. The CDR3 DNA reads as TGTGCCAGCAGTCGAAGCCCATACGAAAGCTATGGCTACACCTTC. This gives the protein CASSRSPYESYGYTF.